These T cell receptor beta chains were read from a single sample in a study of cytomegalovirus exposure and HLA in healthy donors. Generated by immunoSEQ multiplex PCR, the TCRdb table keeps only in-frame clones and is missing some. The sample lists 150,000 to 200,000 clones; about 72% were seen once. Sequences were obtained from PBMCs. All receptors derive from a girl between 5 and 17 years old in good health and CMV-seronegative. CDR3s include the opening cysteine and the closing phenylalanine or tryptophan. D genes are given only for firm matches. The size entry is marked missing in some rows and otherwise reads once, few, many or a size class.

D gene,J gene,V gene,clone size,CDR3 DNA,CDR3 protein
TRBD1,TRBJ2-5,TRBV9,-,TGTGCCAGCAGCACCTGGGACAGGGGACGAGAGACCCAGTACTTC,CASSTWDRGRETQYF
TRBD1,TRBJ1-1,TRBV7-3,-,TGTGCCAGCAGCTTAACAGGGGGCCCGGGCACTGAAGCTTTCTTT,CASSLTGGPGTEAFF
-,TRBJ1-5,TRBV19,-,TGTGCCAGTAACATACGGGATTTCAATCAGCCCCAGCATTTT,CASNIRDFNQPQHF
-,TRBJ1-3,TRBV15,few,TGTGCCACCGGGAAGGGAGCTGGAAACACCATATATTTT,CATGKGAGNTIYF
TRBD1,TRBJ1-4,TRBV7-8,few,TGTGCCAGCAGCCGGACAGGGATTAATGAAAAACTGTTTTTT,CASSRTGINEKLFF
-,TRBJ2-5,TRBV19,-,TGTGCCAGTAGTATTCGTGGGGGGGCCGCCCCTGGGACCCAGTACTTC,CASSIRGGAAPGTQYF
TRBD1,TRBJ2-4,TRBV7-2,-,TGTGCCAGCAGCCCCCTGTGGGGACAGAAAAACATTCAGTACTTC,CASSPLWGQKNIQYF
-,TRBJ1-1,TRBV7-9,-,TGTGCCAGCAGCTCAGGGGCCCTGGAAGCTTTCTTT,CASSSGALEAFF
TRBD2,TRBJ2-7,TRBV7-6,-,TGTGCCAGCAGCCGGACTAGCAGGCAGTACGAGCAGTACTTC,CASSRTSRQYEQYF
-,TRBJ2-5,TRBV25-1,-,TGTGCCAGCAGTCCAACTAGGCGAGAGACCCAGTACTTC,CASSPTRRETQYF
-,TRBJ1-5,TRBV6-1,-,TGTGCCAGCACCGAAGGGAGCCCCAATCAGCCCCAGCATTTT,CASTEGSPNQPQHF
TRBD2,TRBJ2-5,TRBV5-1,-,TGCGCCAGCAGCTTGGCCGGGACTAGCGGGGAAGAGACCCAGTACTTC,CASSLAGTSGEETQYF
-,TRBJ1-2,TRBV2,-,TGTGCCAGCAGGATGGACGGGGACTATGGCTACACCTTC,CASRMDGDYGYTF
-,TRBJ1-6,TRBV4-1,-,TGCGCCAGCAGCCGCCCCAGGGGCCCCTATAATTCACCCCTCCACTTT,CASSRPRGPYNSPLHF
-,TRBJ2-7,TRBV7-9,-,TGTGCCAGCAGCTTAAGCCTACCGGGAATCTACGAGCAGTACTTC,CASSLSLPGIYEQYF
-,TRBJ1-2,TRBV5-1,-,TGCGCCAGCAGCTTGGGGGTCAGGCCGAGGGGGTCCTTTGCCTATGGCTACACCTTC,CASSLGVRPRGSFAYGYTF
-,TRBJ1-4,TRBV9,-,TGTGCCAGCAGCGTAGTCCCGGGTGAAAAACTGTTTTTT,CASSVVPGEKLFF
-,TRBJ2-7,TRBV1,-,TGCACCAGCAGCCAAGTCCCCCGACAGGGGATAGGGGAGCAGTACTTC,CTSSQVPRQGIGEQYF
-,TRBJ1-2,TRBV30,few,TGTGCCTGGCCCTTACAGAGCCCCTATGGCTACACCTTC,CAWPLQSPYGYTF
TRBD1,TRBJ1-4,TRBV19,-,TGTGCCAGTAGCCCGGACAGGGGCAGCCGTAATGAAAAACTGTTTTTT,CASSPDRGSRNEKLFF
-,TRBJ1-2,TRBV5-1,-,TGCGCCAGCAGAGATCAAGGAGGCCTTAACTATGGCTACACCTTC,CASRDQGGLNYGYTF
-,TRBJ2-7,TRBV15,-,TGTGCCACCAGCAGCCTTCGAAAGAGCGGCCGAGAGCAGTACTTC,CATSSLRKSGREQYF